Below, 27 T cell receptor beta chains from the same sample are listed, as sequenced in a study of blood T cell repertoires in COVID-19. Sequenced by immunoSEQ multiplex PCR; TCRdb stores in-frame clones only, minus some. The top ten hold 9.5% to 15% of the sample, which has 130,000 or so clones, more than 80% seen once. Sequencing was done on a sample of peripheral blood. The source is a woman aged 60-75 years with acute or convalescent COVID-19.

This clone was seen only once. V and J are TRBV5-1 and TRBJ1-1, with TRBD1 as a possible D gene (5 bases). Between the trimmed V and J ends, which lost 0 bases and 6 bases, there was a span of 15 bases. The CDR3 length is 15 residues. The germline gives CDR1 SGHRS, CDR2 YFSETQ. DNA for the CDR3: TGCGCCAGCAGCTTGGAGCGACAGTCGATGTCTGAAGCTTTCTTT. Its protein is CASSLERQSMSEAFF.

The V and J genes are TRBV21-1 and TRBJ2-7; TRBD1 is the table's D call and was not checked against the DNA. TRBV21-1 is noted as a pseudogene. CDR3 length: 14 amino acids. The CDR3 nucleotides are TGTGCCCGTTCCCGCACAGAGAGCTCCTACGAGCAGTACGTC. The encoded protein is CARSRTESSYEQYV.

The rearrangement links TRBV6-6 to TRBJ1-6; D is unclear. CDR1 and CDR2 from the germline V gene are MNHNY and SVGAGI (reference sequence). V lost 7 bases and J 0 bases, leaving 7 bases between the germline ends. This CDR3 comprises 14 residues. CDR3 DNA sequence: TGTGCCAGCACACGGAGCTCCTATAATTCACCCCTCCACTTT. It specifies CASTRSSYNSPLHF.

The V and J genes are TRBV3-1 (or the pseudogene TRBV3-2) and TRBJ1-2, with D possibly being TRBD1 (5 bases). V was clipped by 0 bases and J by 7 bases, with 9 bases between them. Germline loops: CDR1 LGHDT, CDR2 YNNKEL (reference sequence). The CDR3 sequence is 13 residues long. CDR3 residues: CASSQDSGGGYTF. The CDR3 bases are TGTGCCAGCAGCCAAGATTCGGGGGGTGGCTACACCTTC.

In this sample, this clone turned up a few times. V is TRBV7-9 and J is TRBJ2-7, with a weak D call TRBD2 (6 bases). CDR3 size: 12 residues. Germline V gene data show CDR1 as SEHNR and CDR2 as FQNEAQ (reference sequence). V was trimmed by 5 bases and J by 6 bases, leaving 11 bases between them. This chain's CDR3 is CASSTMGGEQYV. The CDR3 DNA follows: TGTGCCAGCAGCACGATGGGAGGCGAGCAGTACGTC.

The V and J genes are TRBV5-6 and TRBJ2-7, with 9 bases matching TRBD1. Germline-derived CDR1 and CDR2 are SGHDT and YYEEEE. Trimming cost V 3 bases and J 3 bases; bases outside gene matches: 7. This CDR3 comprises 15 residues. The CDR3 bases are TGTGCCAGCAGCTACCCCAGACAGGGGGACTACGAGCAGTACTTC. This encodes CASSYPRQGDYEQYF.

This clone has only a few counts. The chain is built from TRBV10-1 and TRBJ1-2; tentative D call: TRBD1 (6 bases). Trimming removed 6 bases from V and 8 bases from J, with 16 bases in between. Per germline, CDR1 WNHNN and CDR2 SYGVQD (reference sequence). The CDR3 loop spans 13 amino acids. CDR3 amino acids: CASSPDTGIGYTF. The CDR3 DNA sequence: TGCGCCAGCAGCCCGGATACAGGGATCGGCTACACCTTC.

This rearrangement joins TRBV7-9 to TRBJ1-5; a weak D match, TRBD1 (6 bases). There are 13 residues in the CDR3. The germline gives CDR1 SEHNR, CDR2 FQNEAQ (reference sequence). V lost 5 bases and J 7 bases, leaving 12 bases between the germline ends. The CDR3 here is CASSPGGGQPQHF. The CDR3 bases are TGTGCCAGCAGCCCGGGGGGCGGGCAGCCCCAGCATTTT. Combining the CDR3 with reference TRBV7-9 and TRBJ1-5 gives the whole variable domain DTGVSQNPRHKITKRGQNVTFRCDPISEHNRLYWYRQTLGQGPEFLTYFQNEAQLEKSRLLSDRFSAERPKGSFSTLEIQRTEQGDSAMYLCASSPGGGQPQHFGDGTRLSIL.

This chain uses TRBV7-2 with TRBJ1-5; D call uncertain. This CDR3 is 13 amino acids long. CDR1 and CDR2 from the germline V gene are SGHTA and FQGNSA. Trimming cost V 5 bases and J 2 bases, with 7 bases left between them. CDR3 loop: CASSQVGNQPQHF. The CDR3 nucleotides read TGTGCCAGCAGCCAGGTCGGCAATCAGCCCCAGCATTTT.

J is TRBJ2-1 and V is TRBV10-3; no reliable D call. The CDR3 spans 11 residues. Looked up from germline, CDR1 is ENHRY and CDR2 is SYGVKD. V lost 5 bases to trimming and J lost 5 bases, with 4 bases between them. CDR3 protein: CAISLDNEQFF. Here the CDR3 DNA reads TGTGCCATCAGTCTCGACAATGAGCAGTTCTTC.

This clone was recorded a few times. The rearrangement joins TRBV6-5 to TRBJ2-2; weak D call: TRBD1 (5 bases). Germline V gene sequence: CDR1 MNHEY, CDR2 SVGAGI. This CDR3 spans 15 amino acids. V was trimmed by 0 bases and J by 7 bases, leaving 12 bases between them. The CDR3 loop is CASSYSGRAHGELFF. CDR3 in DNA: TGTGCCAGCAGTTACTCTGGCAGGGCCCACGGGGAGCTGTTTTTT.

The genes are TRBV5-5 and TRBJ1-4; D not resolved. Germline V CDR1 and CDR2: SGHKS, YYEKEE (reference sequence). The CDR3 is 15 residues long. Trimming stripped 3 bases from V and 8 bases from J, with 17 bases between. CDR3 loop: CASSWTDSAEEKLFF. CDR3 nucleotides: TGTGCCAGCAGCTGGACGGACTCCGCCGAGGAAAAACTGTTTTTT. The full variable domain, rest sourced from reference TRBV5-5 and TRBJ1-4, is DAGVTQSPTHLIKTRGQQVTLRCSPISGHKSVSWYQQVLGQGPQFIFQYYEKEERGRGNFPDRFSARQFPNYSSELNVNALLLGDSALYLCASSWTDSAEEKLFFGSGTQLSVL.

The chain links TRBV6-6 to TRBJ2-1; 7 bases are shared with TRBD2. The V and J ends lost 8 bases and 5 bases, in that order; junction bases with no gene match: 9. CDR1 and CDR2 from the germline V gene are MNHNY and SVGAGI (reference sequence). The CDR3 runs 14 residues. The chain's CDR3 is CASHSSGANNEQFF. The CDR3 DNA is TGTGCCAGCCATTCCAGCGGGGCGAACAATGAGCAGTTCTTC.

V is TRBV19 and J is TRBJ1-2; D remains unclear. V lost 2 bases to trimming and J lost 4 bases, with 14 bases between them. CDR3 size: 15 residues. From germline, CDR1 is LNHDA and CDR2 SQIVND (reference sequence). CDR3 residues: CASSISPSSGYGYTF. CDR3 nucleotide sequence: TGTGCCAGTAGTATAAGCCCCTCGTCCGGCTATGGCTACACCTTC.

With regard to this clone: Other nucleotide sequences from this sample produce the same CDR3. This rearrangement joins TRBV19 to TRBJ1-4, with D possibly matching TRBD1 (5 bases). Germline V CDR1 and CDR2: LNHDA, SQIVND (reference sequence). The CDR3 has 14 residues. With 5 bases removed from V and 3 bases from J, the gap between germline ends came to 10 bases. The CDR3 loop is CASSSGGSNEKLFF. As DNA, the CDR3 is TGTGCCAGTAGTTCGGGGGGATCTAATGAAAAACTGTTTTTT.

The chain employs TRBV5-1 and TRBJ2-7; unclear D gene. V gave up 5 bases and J gave up 3 bases, with 18 bases separating them. Germline loops: CDR1 SGHRS, CDR2 YFSETQ. The CDR3 loop spans 15 amino acids. CDR3 coding DNA: TGCGCCAGCAGGGGTAAGATGATCAGCGACTACGAGCAGTACGTC. Encoded protein: CASRGKMISDYEQYV.

This rearrangement joins TRBV11-2 to TRBJ2-1, with TRBD1 matching over 7 bases. The J segment lost 4 bases and the V segment lost 4 bases, leaving 7 bases of the junction unmatched. Germline V CDR1 and CDR2: SGHAT, FQNNGV. The CDR3 extends over 15 amino acids. CDR3 sequence reads: CASSSRTGRYNEQFF. CDR3 DNA: TGTGCCAGCAGCTCCCGGACAGGAAGATACAATGAGCAGTTCTTC.

In its sample, this clone was seen a few times. V gene TRBV19 combines with J gene TRBJ1-1; D call uncertain. The CDR3 totals 15 residues. V lost 2 bases and J 1 base, leaving 11 bases between the germline ends. Germline V gene sequence: CDR1 LNHDA, CDR2 SQIVND (reference sequence). The CDR3 region has the DNA TGTGCCAGTAGTATATTAGCGGGCTCGAACACTGAAGCTTTCTTT. Translation: CASSILAGSNTEAFF.

The chain is built from TRBV6-5 and TRBJ1-4; TRBD1 agrees at 7 bases. V gave up 8 bases and J gave up 8 bases; unmatched junction bases: 11. This CDR3 has 14 residues. The germline CDR1 and CDR2 sequences are MNHEY and SVGAGI. The DNA for the CDR3 is TGTGCCAGCCGACGTCGGGACAGAAACGAAAAACTGTTTTTT. Amino acid sequence: CASRRRDRNEKLFF.

This clone has more than one count but fewer than ten. The chain has TRBV20-1 and TRBJ1-1; D call uncertain. Germline V lookup: CDR1 DFQATT, CDR2 SNEGSKA (reference sequence). This CDR3 has 10 amino acids. Trimming took 7 bases from V and 8 from J, leaving 11 bases between them. CDR3 region: CSVHSLEAFF. CDR3 nucleotide sequence: TGCAGTGTCCACAGCCTCGAAGCTTTCTTT.

This rearrangement joins TRBV7-9 to TRBJ1-6, with unresolved D. The length of the CDR3 is 13 residues. V was shortened by 2 bases and J by 7 bases, with 6 bases between the two germline ends. Germline V gives CDR1 SEHNR, CDR2 FQNEAQ (reference sequence). DNA of the CDR3: TGTGCCAGCAGCTTATATCCGAATTCACCCCTCCACTTT. Protein sequence: CASSLYPNSPLHF.

This clone showed up just once. The rearrangement joins TRBV27 to TRBJ2-5; no reliable D call. Germline assignment: CDR1 MNHEY and CDR2 SMNVEV (reference sequence). Trimming took 8 bases from V and 3 from J, leaving 16 bases between them. The CDR3 contains 14 residues. CDR3 nucleotides: TGTGCCAGCGCTCGGTCGGTGGGCGAAGAGACCCAGTACTTC. Protein product: CASARSVGEETQYF.

The V call is TRBV24-1, the J call TRBJ2-7; 8 nucleotides align to TRBD1. The V segment lost 2 bases and the J segment 5 bases; nucleotides outside the gene matches: 10. CDR1 is KGHDR and CDR2 is SFDVKD in the germline V gene. There are 16 residues in the CDR3. CDR3 loop: CATSDSSGQGIHEQYF. In DNA, the CDR3 is TGTGCCACCAGTGATTCTTCCGGACAGGGTATCCACGAGCAGTACTTC.

The V gene is TRBV5-6, the J gene TRBJ1-1; no clear D gene. Germline V gene data show CDR1 as SGHDT and CDR2 as YYEEEE. Deletions cut 4 bases from V and 6 bases from J, with 10 bases between. This CDR3 has 12 residues. Written as DNA, the CDR3 is TGTGCCAGCAGCGCAATGGGCGCTGAAGCTTTCTTT. Translated, it gives CASSAMGAEAFF.

The CDR3 loop reads CASSPGQSRGETQYF. DNA of the CDR3: TGTGCCAGCTCACCCGGACAGTCAAGGGGGGAGACCCAGTACTTC. V usage is TRBV18 and J usage is TRBJ2-5; perhaps TRBD1 as D (6 bases). Trimming cost V 3 bases and J 5 bases, with 16 bases left between them. In germline, CDR1 is KGHSH, CDR2 LQKENI. The CDR3 consists of 15 residues.

The chain has TRBV6-6 and TRBJ1-2; 8 bases match TRBD1. The CDR3 is made up of 14 amino acids. Germline-derived CDR1 and CDR2 are MNHNY and SVGAGI (reference sequence). The J segment lost 8 bases and the V segment lost 2 bases, leaving 7 bases of the junction unmatched. The chain's CDR3 is CASSYRDRGEGYTF. The CDR3 coding sequence is TGTGCCAGCAGTTACCGAGACAGGGGAGAAGGCTACACCTTC.

This clone was seen only once. CDR3 sequence (DNA): TGCGCCAGCAGCACGGGGGGCGGCGAGACCCAGTACTTC. It encodes CASSTGGGETQYF. The J gene is TRBJ2-5, the V gene TRBV5-1; a weak D match, TRBD2 (7 bases). V gave up 4 bases and J gave up 5 bases, with 12 bases separating them. Germline V gene data show CDR1 as SGHRS and CDR2 as YFSETQ. CDR3 length: 13 residues.